The present T cell receptor beta chain was sequenced within a study of blood T cell repertoires in COVID-19. Clones were read by immunoSEQ multiplex PCR, and TCRdb kept only the in-frame ones, dropping some. This table has 30,000 to 40,000 clones, 88% appearing once. This clone was seen once. The CDR3 is made up of 12 amino acids. CDR1 and CDR2 from the germline V gene are MDHEN and SYDVKM. Trimming took 3 bases from V and 6 from J; bases not matched to a gene: 0. The specimen was peripheral blood. The chain joins TRBV28 to TRBJ2-7; 9 bases are a match to TRBD2. The TCR was taken from a human donor in a cohort sampled during active COVID-19. Here the CDR3 DNA reads TGTGCCAGCAGTTTGACTAGCGGCGAGCAGTACTTC. This translates into CASSLTSGEQYF.